Presented here are 21 T cell receptor beta chains from one specimen sequenced in a study of response to subunit inactivated influenza vaccine. TCRdb fed the RT-PCR reads into MiXCR, producing one record per CDR3 protein. Seen here are 280,000 or so distinct CDR3 sequences, just over 20% observed once, and the top ten hold roughly 10%. The sample in question was PBMCs from blood, obtained about 20 months after vaccination. The source is a man aged 45-69 years who received an inactivated influenza vaccine.

The gene calls are TRBV7-2 and TRBJ2-2; 7 bases match TRBD1. The CDR3 runs to 16 residues. CDR1 is SGHTA and CDR2 is FQGNSA in the germline V gene. V lost 0 bases and J lost 1; bases outside the gene matches: 2. CDR3 sequence reads: CASSLAGTVNTGELFF. For the CDR3, the DNA is TGTGCCAGCAGCTTAGCCGGGACAGTGAACACCGGGGAGCTGTTTTTT.

In this sample, this clonotype turned up once. V usage is TRBV7-6 and J usage is TRBJ2-5; D gene uncertain. V was pared by 1 base and J by 5 bases, with 14 bases between. The germline CDR1 and CDR2 sequences are SGHVS and FNYEAQ. The CDR3 is 15 residues long. The chain's CDR3 is CASSLGDARWETQYF. DNA for the CDR3: TGTGCCAGCAGCTTAGGCGACGCAAGATGGGAGACCCAGTACTTC.

This clonotype was counted a few times. The rearrangement links TRBV10-3 to TRBJ1-6, with no clear D. V was cut by 5 bases and J by 3 bases, with 8 bases left in between. Per the germline V gene, CDR1 is ENHRY and CDR2 is SYGVKD. The CDR3 length is 14 residues. The CDR3 region has the DNA TGTGCCATCAGTTCAGACAACTATAATTCACCCCTCCACTTT. It yields the protein CAISSDNYNSPLHF.

This clonotype was found a few times. The rearrangement uses TRBV20-1 and TRBJ1-1, with unresolved D. Germline V CDR1 and CDR2: DFQATT, SNEGSKA (reference sequence). The V gene lost 3 bases and the J gene lost 3 bases, with 8 bases spanning the gap. This CDR3 has 12 residues. CDR3 in DNA: TGCAGTGCTAGGACGAGGGACACTGAAGCTTTCTTT. It specifies CSARTRDTEAFF.

The chain recombines TRBV28 with TRBJ2-6; D possibly matches TRBD1 or TRBD2 (5 bases each). The ends were cut back, 6 bases at V and 6 bases at J, with 9 bases in the middle. The CDR3 is 13 residues long. Germline V lookup: CDR1 MDHEN, CDR2 SYDVKM. The chain's CDR3 is CASRYGTANVLTF. CDR3 DNA sequence: TGTGCCAGCAGATACGGGACGGCCAACGTCCTGACTTTC.

The chain links TRBV29-1 to TRBJ2-3; TRBD2 aligns across 8 bases. J lost 4 bases, V lost 4 bases, and 7 bases had no gene match. There are 14 residues in the CDR3. Germline CDR1 reads SQVTM; CDR2 reads ANQGSEA. The CDR3, as DNA: TGCAGCGTTGTGGGGACTAGTCTTGCAGATACGCAGTATTTT. Its protein is CSVVGTSLADTQYF.

This clonotype occurred many times. The chain joins TRBV5-1 to TRBJ1-1; no clear D gene. Germline CDR1 SGHRS, CDR2 YFSETQ. Trimming took off 0 bases at V and 0 bases at J, with 6 bases between the two ends. CDR3 length equals 14 residues. Here the CDR3 reads CASSLVQMNTEAFF. The DNA for the CDR3 is TGCGCCAGCAGCTTGGTGCAGATGAACACTGAAGCTTTCTTT.

This clonotype was observed a handful of times. J is TRBJ2-1 and V is TRBV12-3 or TRBV12-4; D is undetermined. CDR3 size: 13 residues. The V end was cut by 10 bases, the J end by 0 bases, with 10 bases between. CDR3 in DNA: TGTGCCACCGAAGATAGCTCCTACAATGAGCAGTTCTTC. It translates to CATEDSSYNEQFF.

The genes are TRBV6-1 and TRBJ2-7; 7 bases line up with TRBD1. Germline loops: CDR1 MNHNS, CDR2 SASEGT. With 5 bases clipped from V and 3 bases from J, the junction kept 7 bases outside the gene matches. This CDR3 is 14 amino acids long. The CDR3 DNA sequence: TGTGCCAGCAGTCCTTGGACAGGAAGCTACGAGCAGTACTTC. It yields the protein CASSPWTGSYEQYF.

This clonotype has just a few counts. The chain links TRBV12-3 or TRBV12-4 to TRBJ1-2; 12 bases line up with TRBD1. The ends lost 6 bases at V and 6 bases at J; junction bases unmatched: 11. This CDR3 has 16 residues. This chain's CDR3 is CASRSGTGGARNGYTF. The CDR3 region has the DNA TGTGCCAGCAGGTCCGGGACAGGGGGCGCTCGGAATGGCTACACCTTC.

The rearrangement links TRBV10-3 to TRBJ2-1; possible D gene TRBD2, 5 bases. V lost 3 bases, J lost 0 bases, and 9 bases lay in between. The CDR3 sequence is 15 residues long. Per the germline V gene, CDR1 is ENHRY and CDR2 is SYGVKD. The CDR3 DNA reads as TGTGCCATCAGTGACGGGGTTAGCTCCTACAATGAGCAGTTCTTC. This sequence encodes CAISDGVSSYNEQFF.

The chain is built from TRBV27 and TRBJ2-3; TRBD2 might be the D (7 bases). The CDR3 has 16 amino acids. V was cut by 6 bases and J by 4 bases, with 20 bases left in between. Germline CDR1 MNHEY, CDR2 SMNVEV (reference sequence). CDR3 in amino acids: CASRLGGGQVADTQYF. CDR3 nucleotides: TGTGCCAGCAGGTTGGGAGGGGGGCAGGTGGCAGATACGCAGTATTTT.

This clonotype has more than one count but fewer than ten. The chain's CDR3 is CASSLYRGGTNEKLFF. The CDR3 region has the DNA TGTGCCAGCAGTTTATACAGGGGCGGAACTAATGAAAAACTGTTTTTT. This chain connects TRBV28 to TRBJ1-4; 7 positions match TRBD1. Germline V CDR1 and CDR2: MDHEN, SYDVKM. V gave up 1 base and J gave up 1 base; unmatched junction bases: 3. This CDR3 has 16 residues.

This clonotype was seen a handful of times. The chain employs TRBV19 and TRBJ1-5; D unclear. The V gene's germline CDR1 is LNHDA and CDR2 SQIVND (reference sequence). CDR3 size: 12 residues. V was cut by 5 bases and J by 6 bases, with 8 bases left in between. DNA for the CDR3: TGTGCCAGTAGTTTCAGTCGTCAGCCCCAGCATTTT. This codes for CASSFSRQPQHF.

This clonotype was found a few times. The chain carries TRBV19 and TRBJ1-6; no reliable D call. The V gene lost 3 bases and the J gene lost 6 bases, with 12 bases spanning the gap. The germline V gene has CDR1 LNHDA and CDR2 SQIVND (reference sequence). The CDR3 extends over 15 amino acids. Here the CDR3 DNA reads TGTGCCAGTAGTATCGGGGTATCGCTTAATTCACCCCTCCACTTT. Translated: CASSIGVSLNSPLHF.

This clonotype came up a few times. The J gene is TRBJ2-3, the V gene TRBV5-1, with 7 bases identical to TRBD2. V trimming: 4 bases; J trimming: 5 bases; junction bases outside the gene matches: 10. CDR3 length: 15 amino acids. Germline lookup yields CDR1 SGHRS and CDR2 YFSETQ. This CDR3 reads CASSPKRGSGDTQYF. CDR3 DNA: TGCGCCAGCAGCCCAAAGCGGGGCTCTGGAGATACGCAGTATTTT.

J is TRBJ2-7 and V is TRBV12-3 or TRBV12-4, with D perhaps assigned TRBD1 or TRBD2 (6 bases each). V lost 1 base, J lost 3 bases, and 19 bases lay in between. This CDR3 contains 17 residues. The CDR3 reads CASSLDAGARGIYEQYF. The CDR3 DNA follows: TGTGCCAGCAGTTTAGATGCAGGGGCCCGGGGGATCTACGAGCAGTACTTC.

This clonotype has at least ten counts. The chain couples TRBV27 to TRBJ1-1; D is uncertain. This CDR3 spans 13 amino acids. V lost 1 base, J lost 8 bases, and 11 bases lay in between. Germline V lookup: CDR1 MNHEY, CDR2 SMNVEV (reference sequence). For the CDR3, the DNA is TGTGCCAGCAGTTTATTAGGCAGTCAAGAAGCTTTCTTT. This encodes CASSLLGSQEAFF.

The chain combines TRBV25-1 with TRBJ1-2; TRBD1 aligns across 7 bases. V trimming: 2 bases; J trimming: 5 bases; junction bases outside the gene matches: 5. CDR3 size: 14 residues. Germline V CDR1 and CDR2: MGHDK, SYGVNS. The DNA for the CDR3 is TGTGCCAGCAGTGAACCCGGGACAGTTTATGGCTACACCTTC. This gives the protein CASSEPGTVYGYTF.

This clonotype occurred a few times. J is TRBJ1-4 and V is TRBV2, with a tentative D call TRBD1 (5 bases). V was clipped by 6 bases and J by 0 bases, with 14 bases between them. CDR1 and CDR2 from the germline V gene are SNHLY and FYNNEI. CDR3 size: 16 residues. This CDR3 reads CASRTIPGATNEKLFF. The DNA for the CDR3 is TGTGCCAGCAGAACCATCCCGGGGGCAACTAATGAAAAACTGTTTTTT.

J is TRBJ1-5 and V is TRBV3-1; 9 positions agree with TRBD1. This CDR3 has 16 residues. The germline CDR1 and CDR2 sequences are LGHDT and YNNKEL (reference sequence). Trimming at V came to 3 bases and at J to 3 bases, leaving 6 bases not matched to a gene. The CDR3 sequence is CASSHTGTGNNQPQHF. The CDR3 bases are TGTGCCAGCAGCCACACTGGGACAGGGAACAATCAGCCCCAGCATTTT.